The present T cell receptor beta chain was sequenced within a study of shared clonotypes between healthy human individuals. The donors were all Caucasian adults (living in Nashville, Tennessee). Comments on this clone: The antigen is unknown.

At a deep level, the assay was run. This table comes from immunoSEQ multiplex PCR, and its TCRdb copy is limited to in-frame clones, with some not included. The repertoire holds fewer than 3 million clones, under 95% seen once, with 0.37% in the top ten. Study conclusions and caveats: The study's rarefaction showed incomplete sorted-subset sequencing despite large depth.

Material: naive CD4+ T cells from PBMCs. Subset noted: CD45RA+ positively selected. The sequence was obtained from a man younger than 35 in good health. Some clones in this sample may be carry-over from other donors' samples.

CDR3 in DNA: TGTGCCAGCACCGCGGGACAGCCCAGCAATCAGCCCCAGCATTTT. Translated: CASTAGQPSNQPQHF. The chain links TRBV6-5 to TRBJ1-5; TRBD1 matches at 7 bases. Germline V gene lookup returns CDR1 MNHEY and CDR2 SVGAGI. Trimming cost V 7 bases and J 1 base; bases outside gene matches: 7. The CDR3 consists of 15 residues.